Listed here are 27 T cell receptor beta chains from one sample, sequenced in a study of T cell responses to AZD1222 COVID-19 vaccine. The data were produced by immunoSEQ multiplex PCR, yet TCRdb's version contains in-frame clones alone and is incomplete. Of some 120,000 clones listed, around 90% are singletons. The sequencing here drew on peripheral blood, taken on day 0 of AZD1222 vaccination. The receptor source for this set is an adult in good health.

CDR3 nucleotide sequence: TGTGCCAGCAGCTTAGACGGCCGTGACACCATATATTTT. This encodes CASSLDGRDTIYF. The J gene is TRBJ1-3, the V gene TRBV7-9, with D uncertain. In germline, CDR1 is SEHNR, CDR2 FQNEAQ (reference sequence). The CDR3 contains 13 residues. Trimming took off 1 base at V and 8 bases at J, with 9 bases between the two ends.

This clone was observed a single time. The genes are TRBV10-3 and TRBJ2-2, with a possible D match to TRBD2 (5 bases). The ends were cut back, 7 bases at V and 3 bases at J, with 12 bases in the middle. Germline V gene sequence: CDR1 ENHRY, CDR2 SYGVKD. This CDR3 has 14 amino acids. The CDR3 reads CAITEAGDTGELFF. Here the CDR3 DNA reads TGTGCCATCACTGAAGCCGGGGACACCGGGGAGCTGTTTTTT.

The chain has TRBV2 and TRBJ2-3; D uncertain. The V end was cut by 2 bases, the J end by 6 bases, with 6 bases between. The V gene's germline CDR1 is SNHLY and CDR2 FYNNEI. The CDR3 runs to 12 residues. The CDR3 DNA reads TGTGCCAGCAGTGAAATTCGGGATACGCAGTATTTT. Translating gives CASSEIRDTQYF.

The V call is TRBV30, the J call TRBJ2-2; 12 nucleotides match TRBD2. Germline V CDR1 and CDR2: GTSNPN, SVGIG (reference sequence). The CDR3 totals 16 residues. Trimming took 1 base from V and 5 from J; bases not matched to a gene: 5. The CDR3 loop reads CAWSAQLAGGTGELFF. CDR3 bases: TGTGCCTGGAGTGCCCAACTAGCGGGAGGAACCGGGGAGCTGTTTTTT. The full variable domain, completed using reference TRBV30 and TRBJ2-2, is SQTIHQWPATLVQPVGSPLSLECTVEGTSNPNLYWYRQAAGRGLQLLFYSVGIGQISSEVPQNLSASRPQDRQFILSSKKLLLSDSGFYLCAWSAQLAGGTGELFFGEGSRLTVL.

This clone was recorded only once. CDR3 protein: CASSTAGTYQETQYF. In DNA, the CDR3 is TGTGCCAGTAGTACCGCCGGGACTTATCAAGAGACCCAGTACTTC. This chain connects TRBV19 to TRBJ2-5; TRBD2 might be the D (6 bases). The CDR3 runs 15 residues. Germline lookup yields CDR1 LNHDA and CDR2 SQIVND (reference sequence). V was pared by 4 bases and J by 2 bases, with 14 bases between.

The chain joins TRBV28 to TRBJ2-5, with TRBD1 matching 10 bases. From germline, CDR1 is MDHEN and CDR2 SYDVKM. The CDR3 consists of 15 residues. J gave up 0 bases and V 7 bases, and 5 bases lay outside the gene matches. The CDR3 loop reads CASTLGQGYQETQYF. The DNA for the CDR3 is TGTGCCAGCACCTTGGGACAGGGGTACCAAGAGACCCAGTACTTC.

The sample holds a few counts of this clone. The genes are TRBV16 and TRBJ1-5; 10 bases are shared with TRBD1. J lost 1 base, V lost 4 bases, and 7 bases had no gene match. Per the germline V gene, CDR1 is KGHSY and CDR2 is FQNENV. The CDR3 runs to 17 residues. CDR3 DNA: TGTGCCAGCAGCCGATCGGGACAGGGGAGAAGCAATCAGCCCCAGCATTTT. It is translated as CASSRSGQGRSNQPQHF.

The chain has TRBV23-1 and TRBJ2-7; no definite D call. TRBV23-1 carries the ORF label, with uncertain function. The CDR3 is made up of 14 amino acids. Trimming shortened V by 0 bases and J by 6 bases, and 12 bases separated the two germline ends. The CDR3 DNA is TGCGCCAGCAGTCAATCTGGATGGCGCTCCGAGCAGTACTTC. Its translation: CASSQSGWRSEQYF.

The chain joins TRBV5-5 to TRBJ2-7; perhaps TRBD1 as D (5 bases). In germline, CDR1 is SGHKS, CDR2 YYEKEE (reference sequence). V lost 1 base to trimming and J lost 4 bases, with 12 bases between them. This CDR3 is 14 amino acids long. For the CDR3, the DNA is TGTGCCAGCAGCTTGACAGGAAATTCATACGAGCAGTACTTC. Protein sequence: CASSLTGNSYEQYF.

V usage is TRBV10-3 and J usage is TRBJ2-4, with 7 bases aligning to TRBD1. The CDR3 runs 16 residues. CDR1 is ENHRY, CDR2 SYGVKD, per germline. The trim removed 2 bases at V and 2 bases at J, leaving 6 bases unmatched. CDR3 nucleotides: TGTGCCATCAGTGAGGGTACAGGGGCGACCAAAAACATTCAGTACTTC. Amino acids: CAISEGTGATKNIQYF.

This chain links TRBV19 with TRBJ2-7; 8 bases are shared with TRBD1. The CDR3 contains 14 residues. Trimming took 5 bases from V and 2 from J; bases not matched to a gene: 5. Germline lookup yields CDR1 LNHDA and CDR2 SQIVND (reference sequence). Here the CDR3 DNA reads TGTGCCAGTAGTCCTCAGACAGGGGCCTACGAGCAGTACTTC. Residues: CASSPQTGAYEQYF.

V is TRBV28 and J is TRBJ1-1; D not certain. V lost 7 bases and J lost 6, with 12 bases in between. The germline CDR1 and CDR2 sequences are MDHEN and SYDVKM. The length of the CDR3 is 12 residues. The DNA for the CDR3 is TGTGCCAGCACAAATCCCCCGTCTGAAGCTTTCTTT. It specifies CASTNPPSEAFF.

The chain carries TRBV10-3 and TRBJ2-7; D is unresolved. Looked up from germline, CDR1 is ENHRY and CDR2 is SYGVKD. This CDR3 has 9 residues. For the CDR3, the DNA is TGTGGAAGTTTATTAGAGCAGTACTTC. Its translation is CGSLLEQYF.

The V gene is TRBV7-2, the J gene TRBJ2-1, with 9 bases lining up with TRBD2. The CDR3 length is 15 residues. Trimming took 1 base from V and 6 from J; bases not matched to a gene: 4. Germline V lookup: CDR1 SGHTA, CDR2 FQGNSA. DNA of the CDR3: TGTGCCAGCAGCTTAGTGCGGGGGGGTGGCAATGAGCAGTTCTTC. Protein product: CASSLVRGGGNEQFF.

This chain connects TRBV9 to TRBJ2-1; the D gene is possibly TRBD2 (5 bases). The CDR3 runs 15 residues. V lost 1 base and J 2 bases, leaving 10 bases between the germline ends. In germline, CDR1 is SGDLS, CDR2 YYNGEE. This chain's CDR3 is CASSVNSAPYNEQFF. DNA of the CDR3: TGTGCCAGCAGCGTAAATAGCGCCCCCTACAATGAGCAGTTCTTC. The variable domain in full, completed from reference TRBV9 and TRBJ2-1, reads DSGVTQTPKHLITATGQRVTLRCSPRSGDLSVYWYQQSLDQGLQFLIQYYNGEERAKGNILERFSAQQFPDLHSELNLSSLELGDSALYFCASSVNSAPYNEQFFGPGTRLTVL.

The chain recombines TRBV6-5 with TRBJ2-5, with D perhaps TRBD1 (6 bases). The CDR3 covers 14 residues. Per germline, CDR1 MNHEY and CDR2 SVGAGI. V lost 6 bases to trimming and J lost 3 bases, with 14 bases between them. DNA of the CDR3: TGTGCCAGCAGCCCACAGGGCCTAAAAGAGACCCAGTACTTC. Its translation is CASSPQGLKETQYF.

This sequence joins TRBV18 and TRBJ2-1; D uncertain. The V end lost 2 bases, the J end lost 10 bases, and 9 bases lay between the germline ends. Germline CDR1 is KGHSH and CDR2 is LQKENI. There are 12 residues in the CDR3. The CDR3 is CASSPIGWEQFF. CDR3 sequence (DNA): TGTGCCAGCTCACCAATAGGCTGGGAGCAGTTCTTC.

This chain uses TRBV5-1 with TRBJ1-4; TRBD1 agrees at 12 bases. The germline CDR1 and CDR2 sequences are SGHRS and YFSETQ. The length of the CDR3 is 16 residues. Trimming cost V 4 bases and J 6 bases; bases outside gene matches: 7. The CDR3 sequence is CASSIGTGGGDEKLFF. The DNA of the CDR3 is TGCGCCAGCAGCATTGGGACAGGGGGCGGAGATGAAAAACTGTTTTTT.

This clone has more than one count but fewer than ten. V and J are TRBV9 and TRBJ1-2; weak D call: TRBD1 (6 bases). V gave up 1 base and J gave up 4 bases, with 23 bases separating them. The CDR3 spans 18 residues. Germline CDR1 reads SGDLS; CDR2 reads YYNGEE. The CDR3, as DNA: TGTGCCAGCAGCGTACACGCGCCCTCCCAGGGGTCGATCTATGGCTACACCTTC. Protein product: CASSVHAPSQGSIYGYTF.

V usage is TRBV18 and J usage is TRBJ2-7; 7 nucleotides agree with TRBD1. The CDR3 extends over 14 amino acids. Germline CDR1 KGHSH, CDR2 LQKENI. The junction had 10 bases not matched to a gene; V was cut back by 5 bases and J by 6 bases. The CDR3 loop reads CASSATGDRSEQYF. DNA for the CDR3: TGTGCCAGCTCAGCTACAGGGGACCGATCCGAGCAGTACTTC.

The DNA for the CDR3 is TGTGCCTGGGTCGGGATGAACACTGAAGCTTTCTTT. Translated: CAWVGMNTEAFF. This sequence joins TRBV30 and TRBJ1-1, with D unclear. The V end lost 5 bases, the J end lost 0 bases, and 7 bases lay between the germline ends. CDR3 size: 12 residues. Germline assignment: CDR1 GTSNPN and CDR2 SVGIG (reference sequence).

This chain joins TRBV9 and TRBJ1-1; TRBD1 is a possible D gene (5 bases). The CDR3 is 14 amino acids. V was trimmed by 4 bases and J by 1 base, leaving 11 bases between them. CDR1 and CDR2 (germline): SGDLS, YYNGEE. The CDR3 is CASSTGTRNTEAFF. CDR3 DNA sequence: TGTGCCAGCAGCACCGGGACGAGGAACACTGAAGCTTTCTTT.

This chain connects TRBV28 to TRBJ2-7; D not certain. From germline, CDR1 is MDHEN and CDR2 SYDVKM. V dropped 4 bases and J dropped 2 bases, with 9 bases sitting between them. This CDR3 has 13 residues. CDR3 DNA sequence: TGTGCCAGCAGTTCCGGACCGCCCTACGAGCAGTACTTC. Protein sequence: CASSSGPPYEQYF.

This sequence joins TRBV11-2 and TRBJ2-6, with 11 bases matching TRBD2. The germline gives CDR1 SGHAT, CDR2 FQNNGV. The CDR3 covers 17 residues. Trimming cost V 5 bases and J 0 bases; bases outside gene matches: 3. The chain's CDR3 is CASSPSGGRSGANVLTF. The CDR3 DNA sequence: TGTGCCAGCAGCCCTAGCGGGGGGCGCTCTGGGGCCAACGTCCTGACTTTC.

This clone was counted a few times. The V call is TRBV3-1 (or the pseudogene TRBV3-2), the J call TRBJ1-1; D unresolved. The V and J ends lost 0 bases and 1 base respectively, with 6 bases between them. This CDR3 is 14 amino acids long. CDR1 is LGHDT and CDR2 is YNNKEL in the germline V gene (reference sequence). The DNA of the CDR3 is TGTGCCAGCAGCCAAGATATGGGGAACACTGAAGCTTTCTTT. This sequence encodes CASSQDMGNTEAFF.

The J gene is TRBJ2-5, the V gene TRBV3-1 (or the pseudogene TRBV3-2); 10 positions agree with TRBD2. Unmatched junction bases numbered 8, after V lost 4 bases and J lost 6 bases. Looked up from germline, CDR1 is LGHDT and CDR2 is YNNKEL (reference sequence). This CDR3 is built from 15 residues. CDR3 bases: TGTGCCAGCAGCCCTTCTAGCGGGAGCCTTAAGACCCAGTACTTC. This codes for CASSPSSGSLKTQYF.

This clone came up once. The V and J genes are TRBV11-2 and TRBJ2-5; D not resolved. The V gene's germline CDR1 is SGHAT and CDR2 FQNNGV. Trimming removed 0 bases at V and 1 base at J, with 15 bases between. This CDR3 region has 17 residues. In nucleotides, the CDR3 is TGTGCCAGCAGCTTAGACCTCCAGCCATACCCCCAAGAGACCCAGTACTTC. It codes for CASSLDLQPYPQETQYF.